These 7 T cell receptor beta chains were sequenced from one sample in a study of graft-versus-host responses after intestinal transplantation. Only in-frame clones appear in the TCRdb table, and some are missing; sequencing was by immunoSEQ multiplex PCR. The sample yields nearly 90,000 clones, roughly 87% seen once. No cognate antigen is known for these TCRs. The specimen comprised unstimulated CD8+ T cells sorted from spleen or lymph node cells, sampled before intestinal transplant. The receptors stem from a human donor who received an intestinal transplant.

In this sample, this clone turned up a few times. The same CDR3 also results from other DNA sequences found in this sample. This CDR3 is CASSYRYEQYF. The CDR3 DNA is TGTGCCAGCAGTTACCGTTACGAGCAGTACTTC. The rearrangement joins TRBV6-5 to TRBJ2-7; D unclear. Germline CDR1 MNHEY, CDR2 SVGAGI. The CDR3 is 11 residues long. The V end lost 2 bases, the J end lost 4 bases, and 3 bases lay between the germline ends.

The chain recombines TRBV27 with TRBJ2-3; 11 positions match TRBD2. This CDR3 comprises 14 residues. Trimming removed 5 bases from V and 4 bases from J; junction bases left unmatched: 2. Germline CDR1 is MNHEY and CDR2 is SMNVEV (reference sequence). The CDR3 sequence is CASSIAGGPDTQYF. In nucleotides, the CDR3 is TGTGCCAGCAGTATAGCGGGGGGGCCAGATACGCAGTATTTT.

The genes are TRBV9 and TRBJ2-2; D is tentatively TRBD1 or TRBD2 (7 bases each). This CDR3 has 16 amino acids. In germline, CDR1 is SGDLS, CDR2 YYNGEE. V was trimmed by 0 bases and J by 5 bases, leaving 14 bases between them. This CDR3 is CASSVEGRGQTGELFF. In DNA, the CDR3 is TGTGCCAGCAGCGTAGAAGGGAGGGGGCAGACCGGGGAGCTGTTTTTT.

The genes are TRBV4-1 and TRBJ2-1; 10 bases align to TRBD2. J gave up 8 bases and V 1 base, and 11 bases lay outside the gene matches. Germline V CDR1 and CDR2: MGHRA, YSYEKL. There are 17 residues in the CDR3. The CDR3 protein is CASSQGTGLAASDEQFF. The CDR3 bases are TGCGCCAGCAGCCAAGGAACAGGACTAGCGGCCTCGGATGAGCAGTTCTTC.

The sample holds a few counts of this clone. This rearrangement joins TRBV6-5 to TRBJ2-1; TRBD2 agrees at 8 bases. With V trimmed by 0 bases and J by 8 bases, 3 bases remained unmatched. CDR1 and CDR2 (germline): MNHEY, SVGAGI. This CDR3 has 14 residues. Here the CDR3 DNA reads TGTGCCAGCAGTTACTCCGGGGGGGGCCATGAGCAGTTCTTC. Its protein product is CASSYSGGGHEQFF.

The chain carries TRBV15 and TRBJ2-1, with 9 positions matching TRBD2. Trimming took 3 bases from V and 7 from J; bases not matched to a gene: 4. CDR1 LNHNV and CDR2 YYDKDF come from the germline V gene (reference sequence). This CDR3 is built from 14 residues. The DNA of the CDR3 is TGTGCCACCAGCAGTGGACTAGCGCGGAATGAGCAGTTCTTC. Encoded protein: CATSSGLARNEQFF.

The table lists this clone with a few counts. The V and J genes are TRBV7-6 and TRBJ2-6; D may match TRBD1 or TRBD2 (5 bases each). The length of the CDR3 is 16 residues. The germline V and J ends were trimmed by 1 base and 3 bases, with 10 bases remaining between them. Germline lookup yields CDR1 SGHVS and CDR2 FNYEAQ. The CDR3 sequence: CASSLDPGRGANVLTF. The CDR3 DNA follows: TGTGCCAGCAGCTTAGACCCGGGACGTGGGGCCAACGTCCTGACTTTC.